Sequencing of this T cell receptor beta chain was carried out in a study of cytotoxic CD8 clonotypes in ibrutinib-treated CLL. The CDR3 spans 14 residues. The germline V gene has CDR1 KGHSH and CDR2 LQKENI. The V end was cut by 5 bases, the J end by 1 base, with 11 bases between. Libraries were prepared by immunoSEQ multiplex PCR; TCRdb keeps only in-frame clonotypes and omits some of them. The sample carries tens of thousands of clones, 68% recorded once. The chain is built from TRBV18 and TRBJ1-1; tentatively, D is TRBD1 (5 bases). The sequencing here drew on PBMCs, taken after 24 months of ibrutinib treatment. The TCR originated in a human donor with chronic lymphocytic leukemia. The CDR3 nucleotides are TGTGCCAGCTCATCCGGGACGGAGAACACTGAAGCTTTCTTT. Its translation: CASSSGTENTEAFF.